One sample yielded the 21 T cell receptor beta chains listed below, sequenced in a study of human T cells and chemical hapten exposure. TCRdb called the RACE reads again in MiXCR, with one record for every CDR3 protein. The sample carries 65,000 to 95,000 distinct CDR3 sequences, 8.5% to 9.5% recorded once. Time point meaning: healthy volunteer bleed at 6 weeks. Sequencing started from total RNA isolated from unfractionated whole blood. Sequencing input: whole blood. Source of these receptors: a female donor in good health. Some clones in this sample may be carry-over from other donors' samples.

The chain's CDR3 is CASSYRQPENTGELFF. DNA of the CDR3: TGTGCCAGCAGTTACCGCCAGCCCGAAAACACCGGGGAGCTGTTTTTT. This chain uses TRBV6-6 with TRBJ2-2; no clear D gene. Deletions cut 2 bases from V and 2 bases from J, with 12 bases between. The CDR3 contains 16 residues. The V gene's germline CDR1 is MNHNY and CDR2 SVGAGI (reference sequence).

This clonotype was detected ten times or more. The DNA of the CDR3 is TGTGCCACCATGGAGGGATCCTTAAACACTGAAGCTTTCTTT. Protein: CATMEGSLNTEAFF. The J gene is TRBJ1-1, the V gene TRBV24-1, with D unresolved. The ends were cut back, 8 bases at V and 2 bases at J, with 14 bases in the middle. The CDR3 is 14 amino acids. Germline V lookup: CDR1 KGHDR, CDR2 SFDVKD.

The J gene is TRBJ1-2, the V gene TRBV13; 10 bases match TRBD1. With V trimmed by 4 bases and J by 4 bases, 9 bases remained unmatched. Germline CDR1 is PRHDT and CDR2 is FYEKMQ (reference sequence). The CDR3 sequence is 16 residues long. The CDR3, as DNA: TGTGCCAGCAGCTCCGTCGGACAGGGGGTCGTCTATGGCTACACCTTC. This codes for CASSSVGQGVVYGYTF.

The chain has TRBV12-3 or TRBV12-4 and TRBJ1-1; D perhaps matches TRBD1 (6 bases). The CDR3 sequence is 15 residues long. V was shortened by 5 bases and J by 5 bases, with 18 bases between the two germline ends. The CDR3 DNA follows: TGTGCCAGCAGTAAACCACAGGGCGCGCATACTGAAGCTTTCTTT. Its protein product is CASSKPQGAHTEAFF.

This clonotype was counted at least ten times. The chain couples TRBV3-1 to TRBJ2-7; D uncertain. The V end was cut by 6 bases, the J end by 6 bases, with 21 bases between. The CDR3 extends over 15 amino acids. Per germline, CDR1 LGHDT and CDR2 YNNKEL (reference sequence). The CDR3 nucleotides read TGTGCCAGCAGGCACAGTGGAGCCGGAGAAGTCGAGCAGTACTTC. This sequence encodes CASRHSGAGEVEQYF.

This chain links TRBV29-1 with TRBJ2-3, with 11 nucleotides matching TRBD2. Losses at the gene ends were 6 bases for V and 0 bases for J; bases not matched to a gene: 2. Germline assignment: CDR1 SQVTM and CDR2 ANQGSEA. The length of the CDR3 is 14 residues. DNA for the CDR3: TGCAGCGTCCGACTAGCGGGGAGCACAGATACGCAGTATTTT. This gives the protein CSVRLAGSTDTQYF.

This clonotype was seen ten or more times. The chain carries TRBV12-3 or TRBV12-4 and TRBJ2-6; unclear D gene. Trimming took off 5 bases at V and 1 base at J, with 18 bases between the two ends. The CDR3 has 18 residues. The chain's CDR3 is CASSPTLEIQSGANVLTF. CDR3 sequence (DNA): TGTGCCAGCAGTCCCACCCTGGAGATCCAGTCTGGGGCCAACGTCCTGACTTTC.

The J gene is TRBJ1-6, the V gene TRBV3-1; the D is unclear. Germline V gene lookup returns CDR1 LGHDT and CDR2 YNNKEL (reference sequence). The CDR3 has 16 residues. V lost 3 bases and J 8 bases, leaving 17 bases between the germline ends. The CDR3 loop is CASSQERESPDSPLHF. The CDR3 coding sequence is TGTGCCAGCAGCCAGGAGAGGGAAAGTCCGGATTCACCCCTCCACTTT.

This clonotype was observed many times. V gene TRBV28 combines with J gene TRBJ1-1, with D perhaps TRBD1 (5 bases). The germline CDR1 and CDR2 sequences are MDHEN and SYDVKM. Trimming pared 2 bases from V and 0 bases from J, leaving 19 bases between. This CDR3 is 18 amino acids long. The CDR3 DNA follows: TGTGCCAGCAGTTTACGCAGTTTGGCAGGGCGAATGAACACTGAAGCTTTCTTT. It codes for CASSLRSLAGRMNTEAFF.

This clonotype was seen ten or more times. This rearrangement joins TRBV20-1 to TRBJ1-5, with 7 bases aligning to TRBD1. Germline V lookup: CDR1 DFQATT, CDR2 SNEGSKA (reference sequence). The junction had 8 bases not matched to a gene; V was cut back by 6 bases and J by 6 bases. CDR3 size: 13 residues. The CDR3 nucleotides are TGCAGTGCGCCACAGGGGCTCGGTCAGCCCCAGCATTTT. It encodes CSAPQGLGQPQHF.

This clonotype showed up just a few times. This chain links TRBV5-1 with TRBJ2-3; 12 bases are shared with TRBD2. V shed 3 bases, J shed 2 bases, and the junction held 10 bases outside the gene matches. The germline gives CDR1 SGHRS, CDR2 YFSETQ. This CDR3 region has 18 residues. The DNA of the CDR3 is TGCGCCAGCAGCTCCGCTAAGACTAGCGGGGGCATCACAGATACGCAGTATTTT. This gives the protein CASSSAKTSGGITDTQYF. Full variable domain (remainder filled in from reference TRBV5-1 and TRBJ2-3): KAGVTQTPRYLIKTRGQQVTLSCSPISGHRSVSWYQQTPGQGLQFLFEYFSETQRNKGNFPGRFSGRQFSNSRSEMNVSTLELGDSALYLCASSSAKTSGGITDTQYFGPGTRLTVL.

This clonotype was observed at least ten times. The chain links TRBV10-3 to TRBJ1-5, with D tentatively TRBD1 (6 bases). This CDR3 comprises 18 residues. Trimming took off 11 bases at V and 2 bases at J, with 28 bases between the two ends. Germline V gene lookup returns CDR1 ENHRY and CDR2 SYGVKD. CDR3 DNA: TGTGCCGTGGCCGGGGGGGCTACCGGATGGGATGGCAATCAGCCCCAGCATTTT. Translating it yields CAVAGGATGWDGNQPQHF.

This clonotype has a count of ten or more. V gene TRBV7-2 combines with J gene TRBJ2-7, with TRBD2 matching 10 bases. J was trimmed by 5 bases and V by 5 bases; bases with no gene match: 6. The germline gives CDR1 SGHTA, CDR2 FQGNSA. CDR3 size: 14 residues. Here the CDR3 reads CASSKSGGANEQYF. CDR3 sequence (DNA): TGTGCCAGCAGCAAGAGCGGGGGGGCTAACGAGCAGTACTTC.

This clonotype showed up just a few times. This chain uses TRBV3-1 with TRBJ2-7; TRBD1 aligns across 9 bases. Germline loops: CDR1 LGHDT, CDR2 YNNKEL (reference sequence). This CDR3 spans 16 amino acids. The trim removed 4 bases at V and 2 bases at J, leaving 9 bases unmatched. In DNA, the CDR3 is TGTGCCAGCAGCCCCGGACAGGGGACAATCACCTACGAGCAGTACTTC. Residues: CASSPGQGTITYEQYF.

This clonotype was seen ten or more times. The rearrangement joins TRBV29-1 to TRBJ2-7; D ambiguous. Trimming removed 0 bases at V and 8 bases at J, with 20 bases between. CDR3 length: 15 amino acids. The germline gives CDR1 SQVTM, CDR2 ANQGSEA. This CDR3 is CSVEDTAVGRAKQYF. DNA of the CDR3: TGCAGCGTTGAAGATACGGCAGTCGGTAGGGCTAAGCAGTACTTC.

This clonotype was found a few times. The CDR3 sequence: CASSQSLQVSGANVLTF. DNA of the CDR3: TGCGCCAGCAGTCAATCCCTACAGGTCTCTGGGGCCAACGTCCTGACTTTC. V usage is TRBV23-1 and J usage is TRBJ2-6; tentatively, D is TRBD1 (5 bases). TRBV23-1 is classed as an ORF, of uncertain function. Trimming removed 0 bases at V and 0 bases at J, with 9 bases between. The CDR3 is 17 residues long.

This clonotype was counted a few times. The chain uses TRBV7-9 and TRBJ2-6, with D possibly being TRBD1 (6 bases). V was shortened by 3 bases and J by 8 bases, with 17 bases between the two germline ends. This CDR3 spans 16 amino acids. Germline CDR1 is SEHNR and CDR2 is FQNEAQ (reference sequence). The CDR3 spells CASSLLTGLSTNVLTF. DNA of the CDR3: TGTGCCAGCAGCTTGTTAACAGGGTTAAGTACCAACGTCCTGACTTTC.

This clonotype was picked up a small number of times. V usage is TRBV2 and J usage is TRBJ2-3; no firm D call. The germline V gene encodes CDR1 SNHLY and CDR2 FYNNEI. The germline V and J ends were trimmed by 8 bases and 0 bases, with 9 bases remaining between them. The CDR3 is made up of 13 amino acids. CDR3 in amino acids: CASVSPSTDTQYF. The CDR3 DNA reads TGTGCCAGCGTCAGTCCTAGCACAGATACGCAGTATTTT.

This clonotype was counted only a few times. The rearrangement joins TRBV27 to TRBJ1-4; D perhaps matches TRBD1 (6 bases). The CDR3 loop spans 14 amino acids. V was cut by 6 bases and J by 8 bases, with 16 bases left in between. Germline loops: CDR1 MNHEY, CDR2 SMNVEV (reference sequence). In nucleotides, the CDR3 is TGTGCCAGCAGAAGATCTAACAGGGTGGAAAAACTGTTTTTT. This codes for CASRRSNRVEKLFF.

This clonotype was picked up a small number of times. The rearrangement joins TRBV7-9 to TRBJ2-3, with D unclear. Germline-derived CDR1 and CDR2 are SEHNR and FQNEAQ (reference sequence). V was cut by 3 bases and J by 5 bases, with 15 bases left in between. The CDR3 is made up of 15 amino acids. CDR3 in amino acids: CASSFAGAIEDTQYF. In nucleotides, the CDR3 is TGTGCCAGCAGCTTTGCTGGAGCAATCGAAGATACGCAGTATTTT.

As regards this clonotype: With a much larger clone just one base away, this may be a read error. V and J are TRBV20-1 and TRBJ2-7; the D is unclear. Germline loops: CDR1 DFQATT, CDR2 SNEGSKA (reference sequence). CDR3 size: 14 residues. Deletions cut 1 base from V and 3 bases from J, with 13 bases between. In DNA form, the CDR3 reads TGCAGTGCTAGAGGCCAGGACGTCAGCTACGAGCAGTACTTC. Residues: CSARGQDVSYEQYF.